The clone carrying this T cell receptor beta chain turned up a few times. V gave up 3 bases and J gave up 0 bases, with 13 bases separating them. Germline V gene sequence: CDR1 SGDLS, CDR2 YYNGEE. This CDR3 has 15 residues. The data belong to a study of beta chain features in type 1 diabetes. Since all of the isolated RNA was reverse transcribed, expressed TCRB transcripts were what got sequenced. Sequencing was performed with immunoSEQ multiplex PCR; in TCRdb, only in-frame clones are kept and a portion is missing. The sample has hundreds of thousands of clones; about 30% are singletons. The gene calls are TRBV9 and TRBJ2-7; tentative D call: TRBD1 (5 bases). The material sequenced was naive CD4+ T cells from blood. The source of this sequence is a man between 18 and 35 years old in good health. The CDR3, as DNA: TGTGCCAGCAGCGCAGGGTCGTATAGCTCCTACGAGCAGTACTTC. The encoded protein is CASSAGSYSSYEQYF.